This T cell receptor beta chain was observed in a study of T cell responses to AZD1222 COVID-19 vaccine (dated by TCRdb to the early 2020s). Background for the entire study: Because spike-specific TCR depth and breadth did not differ between the two schedules, AZD1222 recipients who got a second dose at roughly 4 weeks were pooled with those who got a second dose at roughly 12 weeks. A total of approximately 240 trial participants underwent TCR sequencing, of whom some 200 had received two doses of AZD1222 and about 26 had received two doses of the MenACWY control vaccine. Trial participants were enrolled into age subgroups of 18-55, 56-69 and 70-plus years, which contained approximately 150, 28 and 58 TCR-sequenced participants, respectively. What the study reported, not specific to this receptor: The whole spike protein was spanned by vaccine-associated CD4 TCRs, and dominant responses were seen in regions 160-218 and 743-854. The 56-69-year group was small, and its depth increase did not reach significance, likely because of low power. Only five to seven AZD1222 recipients were SARS-CoV-2 seropositive at baseline, limiting conclusions about previously exposed vaccinees. Nearly half of unique spike-specific TCRs reportedly recognized epitopes outside regions mutated in the B.1.351 and B.1.1.7 variants. After two AZD1222 doses, spike-specific TCR breadth and depth were significantly higher than at day 0 and than in MenACWY recipients. Because no day 14 peak-response samples were available, the repertoires could be characterized only after the peak T cell response. Most participants were white British and females outnumbered males, and the authors suggested that clonal diversity may have been underestimated.

The CDR3 regions of human TCRbeta chains were analyzed by immunosequencing. The original pipeline was this. TCRs in the repertoires were compared against a reference library of SARS-CoV-2-specific TCRs that had been generated with the MIRA antigen-specificity platform. Breadth was defined as the fraction of unique TCRs that were SARS-CoV-2-associated, and depth was defined as the fraction of total T cells that were SARS-CoV-2-associated. Each spike-specific TCR was assigned to its reactive spike region and to a CD4 or CD8 class using the MIRA data. Log10-transformed breadth and depth values were compared by one-way ANOVA with Sidak's multiple comparisons tests. Not all clones reach the TCRdb copy of this immuneACCESS table, which keeps in-frame sequences only. Checked studies attribute under half of the gap to unresolved V genes and leave the rest unexplained. V and J calls and clone size are given by that table; D and trimming were obtained from the DNA. A total of around 120,000 clones appear in this sample, around 94% of them only once. Of the sample, approximately 3.1% falls within the top ten clones.

Note on this clone: What this receptor recognizes is not known. The sample holds no much larger clone one base away, and base qualities are not on file.

The CDR3 measures 16 amino acids from cysteine to phenylalanine. Only the CDR3 portion is preserved as DNA: 48 bases, with reading frame beginning at the first base. The germline V gene supplies CDR1 SGHRS and CDR2 YFSETQ. Ends trimmed: V by 4 bases, J by 7 bases; bases unmatched to a gene: 14. The sample's time point label, decoded: baseline before first vaccination. Samples from vaccinated people were obtained from the UK trials COV001 and COV002, which included a single-blind randomized controlled phase 2/3 trial of AZD1222 (ChAdOx1 nCoV-19) in healthy adults. Trial participant PBMC samples were collected at day 0 and day 28 after the second dose for TCRbeta chain sequencing.

The receptor was isolated from an adult in good health. This receptor chain uses TRBV5-1 and TRBJ2-1, and 7 junction bases match TRBD1. The sample here was peripheral blood, taken on day 0 of AZD1222 vaccination. The sequenced DNA is TGCGCCAGCAGCAAGAGTTTAGGGGGCCTTATTAATGAGCAGTTCTTC. It translates to CASSKSLGGLINEQFF.